This T cell receptor beta chain is drawn from a study of blood T cell repertoires in COVID-19 (dated by TCRdb to the early 2020s). Regarding the research as a whole: Collaborator samples came from the United States, Italy and Spain and covered acute and convalescent phases of COVID-19. Where available, HLA class I and class II types were obtained from metadata supplied by the sample provider rather than from assay-based typing. The repertoires were made available in a free public database intended to serve as a resource for research on the immune response to SARS-CoV-2. The sample metadata nearly always contained a de-identified subject ID, COVID-19 status, age in years and sex. The material from the prospective study consisted of cDNA or gDNA derived from T cells, B-cell-depleted T cells, or PBMCs. Subjects who had been exposed to COVID-19, were actively infected with it, or had recovered from it provided the deeply sampled blood TCRbeta repertoires that made up the dataset. The samples were drawn from two sources: the first 160 participants of the ongoing ImmuneRACE study, and 1,000 to 1,500 subjects contributed by 6 global collaborators. Overall study outcomes, separate from this receptor: The amount of clinical and demographic metadata varied by source and participant and was provided uncurated.

V is trimmed back by 3 bases and J by 6 bases, and the junction contains 12 bases that no gene match accounts for. According to the germline V gene (reference sequence), CDR1 reads DFQATT and CDR2 reads SNEGSKA. The CDR3 goes from the cysteine to the phenylalanine over 16 residues. The CDR3 DNA has 48 bases and is translated from base 1. TCRbeta CDR3 regions were amplified from genomic DNA by means of the immunoSEQ Assay, a bias-controlled multiplex PCR. The source study handled its data this way. Nucleated cell counts per sample were estimated from amplification of reference gene primers within the assay. To quantify the absolute abundance of each unique TCRbeta CDR3 rearrangement, sequence reads were collapsed and filtered. For each sample, productive Simpson clonality was calculated by taking the square root of Simpson's diversity index across productive rearrangements. TCRdb limited this immuneACCESS table to in-frame rearrangements with V and J called. A share of clones is missing; checked studies link under half to unresolved V genes, and the rest is unexplained. That table gives V, J and clone size, and the DNA gave D and trimming. For this sample there are some 110,000 clones; about four fifths appear just once. The ten largest account for around 4.2% of the sample.

On this clone itself: The target of this receptor is not known. No base qualities exist here, and no much larger clone lies one base off it.

In the prospective study, participants were 18 to 89 years old, resided in about two dozen geographic areas of the United States, and were enrolled through a virtual design. To assign participants to cohorts, the prospective study relied on clinical history that participants themselves reported in a screening survey and a study questionnaire. For ImmuneRACE Cohort 3, a participant was defined as recovered based on two consecutive negative NP/OP PCR tests, clearance by a healthcare professional, or resolution of symptoms. In the prospective study, mobile phlebotomists collected whole blood, serum and a nasopharyngeal or oropharyngeal swab from each participant. Over a 2-month period, participants in the prospective study had the option of providing additional blood draws and questionnaires. Before DNA extraction, blood samples from the prospective study were shipped at room temperature or frozen.

This TCR came from a woman aged 30 to 39 who had recovered from COVID-19. The sequence is built from TRBV20-1 and TRBJ2-1; TRBD2 matches 9 bases in the middle. The specimen was PBMCs or T cells enriched from blood (not recorded which). For the CDR3, the sequence is CSASDAGGLRGNEQFF. The DNA is TGCAGTGCTAGTGATGCGGGAGGGCTCAGGGGCAATGAGCAGTTCTTC.